Following are 25 T cell receptor beta chains from one sample sequenced in a study of blood T cells in healthy people across ages (dated by TCRdb to 2015 to 2017). Receptor libraries were prepared by 5' RACE. Sequencing instrument: Illumina HiSeq 2500. A second 7 to 11 cycle PCR used a sample-barcoded 5' primer and a J-beta primer mix. TCRdb applied fastp at Q25 and MiXCR to the public reads, then kept only in-frame beta chains. Each entry is one CDR3 protein sequence, shown with its most common DNA and genes. The sample yields roughly 900,000 distinct CDR3 sequences; 25% to 35% were counted once. The ten biggest clones cover roughly 17% of the sample. Sample: blood. Every receptor here comes from a woman over 75 in good health.

This clonotype was detected many times. The chain is built from TRBV4-1 and TRBJ2-5, with TRBD2 matching 13 bases. Germline V CDR1 and CDR2: MGHRA, YSYEKL. V lost 3 bases, J lost 4 bases, and 5 bases stayed unmatched. CDR3 length equals 16 residues. CDR3 sequence: CASSQTSGGPRETQYF. Written as DNA, the CDR3 is TGCGCCAGCAGCCAGACTAGCGGGGGGCCTAGAGAGACCCAGTACTTC.

The V and J genes are TRBV7-6 and TRBJ2-5, with no clear D. CDR1 is SGHVS, CDR2 FNYEAQ, per germline. The length of the CDR3 is 14 residues. V gave up 3 bases and J gave up 11 bases, with 19 bases separating them. The CDR3 region is CASSFPGSPLEQYF. CDR3 DNA: TGTGCCAGCAGCTTCCCGGGTAGCCCTCTTGAGCAGTACTTC.

This clonotype has a handful of counts. CDR3 in amino acids: CASSDSSLHF. The CDR3 coding sequence is TGTGCCAGCAGTGATTCCTCCCTCCACTTT. V is TRBV6-1 and J is TRBJ1-6; D call uncertain. This CDR3 has 10 amino acids. The germline gives CDR1 MNHNS, CDR2 SASEGT. Trimming took off 3 bases at V and 14 bases at J, with 5 bases between the two ends.

In this sample, this clonotype turned up once. An end of the junction differs from the germline gene, which may be a read error. The rearrangement joins TRBV7-2 to TRBJ1-3, with D perhaps TRBD1 (5 bases). Per germline, CDR1 SGHTA and CDR2 FQGNSA. CDR3 length equals 13 residues. CDR3 nucleotide sequence: TGTGCCAGCAGCGTAGGACATCGAAACACCACATATTTT. Translating it yields CASSVGHRNTTYF.

This clonotype was detected many times. This rearrangement joins TRBV5-5 to TRBJ2-3; 14 bases agree with TRBD2. Germline CDR1 reads SGHKS; CDR2 reads YYEKEE (reference sequence). The CDR3 is 19 amino acids. V lost 0 bases to trimming and J lost 4 bases; unmatched junction nucleotides: 10. DNA of the CDR3: TGTGCCAGCAGCTTGGACCGACTAGCGGGGGGGCCGGTCGCAGATACGCAGTATTTT. It codes for CASSLDRLAGGPVADTQYF. The full variable domain, rest sourced from reference TRBV5-5 and TRBJ2-3, is DAGVTQSPTHLIKTRGQQVTLRCSPISGHKSVSWYQQVLGQGPQFIFQYYEKEERGRGNFPDRFSARQFPNYSSELNVNALLLGDSALYLCASSLDRLAGGPVADTQYFGPGTRLTVL.

The rearrangement uses TRBV3-1 and TRBJ1-4; unclear D gene. The CDR3 is 15 amino acids. Trimming left V 1 base short and J 5 bases short, with 11 bases between. CDR1 is LGHDT, CDR2 YNNKEL, per germline (reference sequence). CDR3 residues: CASSQAMMSNEKLFF. CDR3 nucleotides: TGTGCCAGCAGCCAAGCGATGATGTCGAATGAAAAACTGTTTTTT.

As regards this clonotype: A clone one base away is much larger, so this may be a read error. This chain connects TRBV7-2 to TRBJ2-6; the D call may be TRBD1 or TRBD2 (5 bases each). This CDR3 is 15 amino acids long. CDR1 and CDR2 (germline): SGHTA, FQGNSA. The CDR3 coding sequence is TGTGCCAGCAGCGAACGGACTGCTGGGGCCAACGTCCGGACTTTC. It encodes CASSERTAGANVRTF.

This clonotype was found a few times. V and J are TRBV6-2 or TRBV6-3 and TRBJ2-5; tentatively, D is TRBD1 (5 bases). Trimming took 0 bases from V and 11 from J, leaving 22 bases between them. The CDR3 length is 16 residues. From germline, CDR1 is MNHEY and CDR2 SVGEGT. CDR3 in amino acids: CASSYSPGQTSNEQYF. The CDR3 nucleotides read TGTGCCAGCAGTTACTCCCCAGGGCAAACATCCAATGAGCAGTACTTC.

This clonotype appeared many times. The J gene is TRBJ1-4, the V gene TRBV15; no definite D call. The V and J ends lost 1 base and 0 bases respectively, with 12 bases between them. Germline loops: CDR1 LNHNV, CDR2 YYDKDF (reference sequence). The CDR3 is 17 amino acids. DNA of the CDR3: TGTGCCACCAGCAGAGGCCTACAAACTCCAACTAATGAAAAACTGTTTTTT. Translation gives CATSRGLQTPTNEKLFF.

Comment on this clonotype: The junction and the germline gene differ at one end; a read error may be behind it. This rearrangement joins TRBV6-2 or TRBV6-3 to TRBJ1-1; D may be TRBD1 (5 bases). This CDR3 has 14 residues. From germline, CDR1 is MNHEY and CDR2 SVGEGT. CDR3 nucleotide sequence: TGTGCCAGCAGTTACTTGGCAGGGAACGCTGAAGCTTTCTTT. Its protein is CASSYLAGNAEAFF.

This clonotype was picked up a small number of times. One end of the junction varies from germline; a read error may be responsible. This rearrangement joins TRBV9 to TRBJ2-5; weak D call: TRBD2 (7 bases). Germline CDR1 is SGDLS and CDR2 is YYNGEE. CDR3 length: 17 amino acids. The CDR3 coding sequence is TGTGCCAGCAGCCCCCGGGGGGCCCTACTCAGTCAAGAGACCCGGTACTTC. It yields the protein CASSPRGALLSQETRYF. Filled out from reference TRBV9 and TRBJ2-5, the complete variable domain reads DSGVTQTPKHLITATGQRVTLRCSPRSGDLSVYWYQQSLDQGLQFLIQYYNGEERAKGNILERFSAQQFPDLHSELNLSSLELGDSALYFCASSPRGALLSQETRYFGPGTRLLVL.

This clonotype has more than one count but fewer than ten. This chain uses TRBV29-1 with TRBJ1-1; 7 bases align to TRBD1. This CDR3 has 14 residues. CDR1 SQVTM and CDR2 ANQGSEA come from the germline V gene. The V gene end was trimmed by 7 bases and the J gene end by 0 bases; junction bases not matched to a gene: 8. The CDR3 region has the DNA TGCAGCGGCATGCCAGGGACAGTGAACACTGAAGCTTTCTTT. This translates into CSGMPGTVNTEAFF.

This clonotype has only one observation. Relative to the germline gene, one junction end is altered; a read error may explain this. The V call is TRBV24-1, the J call TRBJ2-3; no firm D call. The germline CDR1 and CDR2 sequences are KGHDR and SFDVKD. The CDR3 loop spans 13 amino acids. This CDR3 is CAASDLTSLAQYF. CDR3 nucleotides: TGTGCCGCCAGTGATTTAACCTCCCTCGCGCAGTATTTT.

This clonotype was seen at least ten times. V and J are TRBV20-1 and TRBJ2-1, with TRBD1 as a possible D gene (5 bases). CDR3 length: 12 residues. Germline assignment: CDR1 DFQATT and CDR2 SNEGSKA (reference sequence). V was pared by 2 bases and J by 8 bases, with 10 bases between. Written as DNA, the CDR3 is TGCAGTGCTAGAACGGACAACGATGAGCAGTTCTTC. Encoded protein: CSARTDNDEQFF.

This chain uses TRBV9 with TRBJ1-1; D is unresolved. The V gene lost 2 bases and the J gene lost 4 bases, with 12 bases spanning the gap. The V gene's germline CDR1 is SGDLS and CDR2 YYNGEE. This CDR3 comprises 14 residues. CDR3 in DNA: TGTGCCAGCAGCGTGGATGGACGGTCCACTGAAGCTTTCTTT. Translation: CASSVDGRSTEAFF.

In this sample, this clonotype turned up many times. The chain links TRBV29-1 to TRBJ1-2; no clear D gene. CDR3 length: 12 residues. Germline V gene sequence: CDR1 SQVTM, CDR2 ANQGSEA. Trimming took off 7 bases at V and 4 bases at J, with 13 bases between the two ends. The CDR3 coding sequence is TGCAGCGGAACCGACCCGACCTATGGCTACACCTTC. It codes for CSGTDPTYGYTF.

The CDR3 sequence is CASSFVLGGSSGGENAEYF. DNA of the CDR3: TGTGCCAGCAGTTTTGTCCTTGGGGGATCTAGCGGGGGGGAAAATGCGGAGTATTTT. The rearrangement joins TRBV12-3 or TRBV12-4 to TRBJ2-3, with TRBD2 identical over 12 bases. The ends lost 3 bases at V and 13 bases at J; junction bases unmatched: 23. The CDR3 runs 19 residues.

J is TRBJ1-2 and V is TRBV20-1; tentatively, D is TRBD1 (5 bases). This CDR3 comprises 13 residues. V lost 0 bases to trimming and J lost 5 bases, with 10 bases between them. In germline, CDR1 is DFQATT, CDR2 SNEGSKA (reference sequence). Written as DNA, the CDR3 is TGCAGTGCTAGAGATTGGGGGAAATATGGCTACACCTTC. Its protein is CSARDWGKYGYTF.

A word on this clonotype: This may be a read error: a much more frequent sequence differs by one nucleotide. The chain links TRBV20-1 to TRBJ1-4; tentative D call: TRBD1 (5 bases). This CDR3 region has 14 residues. The germline gives CDR1 DFQATT, CDR2 SNEGSKA (reference sequence). CDR3 nucleotides: TGCAGTGCTAGCACAGGTTTCACTAATGAAAAACGGTTTTTT. Its translation: CSASTGFTNEKRFF.

This clonotype was found a few times. The chain links TRBV6-5 to TRBJ1-2; 11 bases map to TRBD1. CDR1 MNHEY and CDR2 SVGAGI come from the germline V gene. V was clipped by 6 bases and J by 2 bases; unmatched bases: 14. This CDR3 is 18 amino acids long. The CDR3 bases are TGTGCCAGCAGGATTACTCGGCTAAGGACAGGGGGCAACTATGGCTACACCTTC. The encoded protein is CASRITRLRTGGNYGYTF.

This clonotype was seen ten or more times. This rearrangement joins TRBV4-2 to TRBJ2-5; 12 nucleotides agree with TRBD2. Germline V gives CDR1 LGHNA, CDR2 YNFKEQ. Germline trimming cut 0 bases from V and 5 bases from J; bases unmatched to any gene: 7. CDR3 size: 17 residues. CDR3 coding DNA: TGTGCCAGCAGCCAAGATCTACTAGCGGGGGGTTGGGAGACCCAGTACTTC. Its protein product is CASSQDLLAGGWETQYF.

The chain joins TRBV5-1 to TRBJ2-2; perhaps TRBD1 as D (8 bases). CDR1 and CDR2 (germline): SGHRS, YFSETQ. The V end was cut by 4 bases, the J end by 6 bases, with 16 bases between. This CDR3 is 15 amino acids long. The CDR3 DNA reads as TGCGCCAGCAGCCCCGACAGGGGAGGGGCCGGGGAGCTGTTTTTT. This sequence encodes CASSPDRGGAGELFF.

This clonotype was detected only a few times. This chain links TRBV7-2 with TRBJ1-1, with D maybe TRBD1 (5 bases). The CDR3 extends over 16 amino acids. Germline CDR1 is SGHTA and CDR2 is FQGNSA. Trimming removed 5 bases at V and 3 bases at J, with 19 bases between. CDR3 in amino acids: CASSPRGRGGDTEAFF. The CDR3, as DNA: TGTGCCAGCAGCCCCCGAGGTCGGGGGGGGGACACTGAAGCTTTCTTT.

V gene TRBV7-2 combines with J gene TRBJ2-5; 13 nucleotides line up with TRBD2. Germline values: CDR1 SGHTA, CDR2 FQGNSA. The CDR3 sequence is 17 residues long. J was trimmed by 4 bases and V by 2 bases; bases with no gene match: 7. The CDR3: CASSLTKLAGGRETQYF. CDR3 bases: TGTGCCAGCAGCTTAACTAAACTAGCGGGGGGGCGAGAGACCCAGTACTTC.

The genes are TRBV20-1 and TRBJ2-1; no reliable D call. Germline loops: CDR1 DFQATT, CDR2 SNEGSKA (reference sequence). V dropped 0 bases and J dropped 5 bases, with 8 bases sitting between them. The CDR3 runs to 13 residues. The CDR3 region has the DNA TGCAGTGCTAGAGATTGGGTCCACAATGAGCAGTTCTTC. It yields the protein CSARDWVHNEQFF.